A single sample is the source of the 24 T cell receptor beta chains below, sequenced in a study of cytomegalovirus exposure and HLA in healthy donors. Primers for the PCR totalled 60 Vbeta and 13 Jbeta. The assay was immunoSEQ multiplex PCR, and TCRdb's table has in-frame clones only and misses some. Seen here are a few hundred thousand clones, approximately 84% observed once, and the top ten hold 0.55% to 0.7%. Sequenced input: PBMCs. The receptors stem from a woman in her forties in good health and CMV-seronegative.

This clone turned up a few times. The rearrangement uses TRBV2 and TRBJ1-6; a weak D match, TRBD1 (5 bases). Between the trimmed V and J ends, which lost 8 bases and 0 bases, there was a span of 11 bases. CDR3 size: 15 residues. The germline gives CDR1 SNHLY, CDR2 FYNNEI. The CDR3 nucleotides read TGTGCCAGCGGGGGGTTTAGCTCCTATAATTCACCCCTCCACTTT. This encodes CASGGFSSYNSPLHF.

The chain is built from TRBV27 and TRBJ1-5, with 7 nucleotides matching TRBD1. V lost 7 bases to trimming and J lost 4 bases; unmatched junction nucleotides: 13. Germline assignment: CDR1 MNHEY and CDR2 SMNVEV (reference sequence). CDR3 size: 16 residues. CDR3 sequence: CASTPTGTALNQPQHF. For the CDR3, the DNA is TGTGCCAGCACACCAACCGGGACAGCTCTAAATCAGCCCCAGCATTTT.

This rearrangement joins TRBV15 to TRBJ2-2, with 7 positions matching TRBD2. The CDR3 totals 15 residues. Germline assignment: CDR1 LNHNV and CDR2 YYDKDF (reference sequence). The J segment lost 4 bases and the V segment lost 4 bases, leaving 6 bases of the junction unmatched. CDR3 residues: CATSTGGFGTGELFF. The CDR3 DNA sequence: TGTGCCACCAGCACCGGGGGGTTCGGCACCGGGGAGCTGTTTTTT.

V gene TRBV4-3 combines with J gene TRBJ1-2; TRBD1 might be the D (5 bases). The CDR3 consists of 18 residues. Germline assignment: CDR1 LGHNA and CDR2 YSLEER. V lost 0 bases and J lost 4, with 21 bases in between. The CDR3 sequence is CASSQDYRQGGLLYGYTF. For the CDR3, the DNA is TGCGCCAGCAGCCAAGATTATCGGCAGGGAGGCCTCCTCTATGGCTACACCTTC.

This chain links TRBV7-2 with TRBJ1-4; 7 bases align to TRBD1. The CDR3 contains 16 residues. V shed 5 bases, J shed 0 bases, and the junction held 6 bases outside the gene matches. CDR1 SGHTA and CDR2 FQGNSA come from the germline V gene. DNA for the CDR3: TGTGCCAGCAGCCGGGACAGAACCGCAACTAATGAAAAACTGTTTTTT. Protein sequence: CASSRDRTATNEKLFF.

Points on this clone: Distinct nucleotide sequences in the sample also encode this CDR3. V usage is TRBV9 and J usage is TRBJ2-3; D gene ambiguous. Between the trimmed V and J ends, which lost 0 bases and 0 bases, there was a span of 8 bases. Germline V gene sequence: CDR1 SGDLS, CDR2 YYNGEE. CDR3 length: 15 residues. This CDR3 is CASSVAGGSTDTQYF. The CDR3 nucleotides are TGTGCCAGCAGCGTAGCTGGCGGTAGCACAGATACGCAGTATTTT. Looking up the rest from reference TRBV9 and TRBJ2-3 gives the full variable domain: DSGVTQTPKHLITATGQRVTLRCSPRSGDLSVYWYQQSLDQGLQFLIQYYNGEERAKGNILERFSAQQFPDLHSELNLSSLELGDSALYFCASSVAGGSTDTQYFGPGTRLTVL.

The CDR3: CASEKGPSYNSPLHF. In nucleotides, the CDR3 is TGTGCCAGCGAAAAGGGGCCATCCTATAATTCACCCCTCCACTTT. The rearrangement uses TRBV7-2 and TRBJ1-6; a possible D gene is TRBD1 (5 bases). V gave up 8 bases and J gave up 1 base, with 12 bases separating them. Germline V gene data show CDR1 as SGHTA and CDR2 as FQGNSA. The CDR3 loop spans 15 amino acids.

The chain carries TRBV11-1 and TRBJ1-1; D gene unclear. The CDR3 spans 14 residues. V lost 7 bases to trimming and J lost 0 bases, with 12 bases between them. Germline lookup yields CDR1 SGHAT and CDR2 FQDESV (reference sequence). CDR3 region: CASMAYTMNTEAFF. The CDR3 nucleotides are TGTGCCAGCATGGCCTATACTATGAACACTGAAGCTTTCTTT.

The chain joins TRBV5-8 to TRBJ1-5, with TRBD1 identical over 7 bases. Trimming took 7 bases from V and 0 from J; bases not matched to a gene: 7. Germline-derived CDR1 and CDR2 are SGHTS and YDEGEE. The CDR3 is made up of 15 amino acids. DNA of the CDR3: TGTGCCAGCGCTCAGGGGGACGGTAGCAATCAGCCCCAGCATTTT. This encodes CASAQGDGSNQPQHF.

The gene calls are TRBV6-4 and TRBJ2-5, with 12 bases that match TRBD2. After removal of 3 bases from V and 5 bases from J, the junction contained 4 bases not matched to a gene. Germline CDR1 and CDR2: MRHNA and SNTAGT. The CDR3 consists of 15 residues. CDR3: CASSESGTSGETQYF. The DNA of the CDR3 is TGTGCCAGCAGTGAATCCGGGACTAGCGGGGAGACCCAGTACTTC.

The rearrangement joins TRBV7-2 to TRBJ2-7; TRBD1 agrees at 8 bases. V dropped 3 bases and J dropped 1; count of bases not matched to a gene: 5. CDR1 and CDR2 (germline): SGHTA, FQGNSA. This CDR3 has 15 amino acids. The CDR3 nucleotides read TGTGCCAGCAGCTTGCTGCAGGGGGCATCCTACGAGCAGTACTTC. Translating gives CASSLLQGASYEQYF.

The chain has TRBV10-3 and TRBJ1-1; 10 nucleotides match TRBD1. From germline, CDR1 is ENHRY and CDR2 SYGVKD. This CDR3 has 13 amino acids. V lost 9 bases and J lost 0; bases outside the gene matches: 1. The DNA of the CDR3 is TGTGCCATGGGGACAGGGGTGAACACTGAAGCTTTCTTT. Its translation: CAMGTGVNTEAFF.

Comment on this clone: A read error may produce the germline difference seen at one junction end. The chain combines TRBV7-7 with TRBJ1-5; D is possibly TRBD1 (6 bases). The CDR3 is 13 amino acids. Germline V CDR1 and CDR2: SSHAT, FNYEAQ (reference sequence). In nucleotides, the CDR3 is TGTGCTAGCAGCTTGGACAGAAATCAGCCCCAGCATTTT. Residues: CASSLDRNQPQHF.

The DNA for the CDR3 is TGTGCCTGGGGACAGGGCCTTAGCAATCAGCCCCAGCATTTT. Translating gives CAWGQGLSNQPQHF. This chain connects TRBV30 to TRBJ1-5, with 8 bases matching TRBD1. V shed 5 bases, J shed 0 bases, and the junction held 3 bases outside the gene matches. The CDR3 loop spans 14 amino acids. CDR1 and CDR2 from the germline V gene are GTSNPN and SVGIG (reference sequence).

This sequence joins TRBV18 and TRBJ2-1, with D perhaps matching TRBD2 (6 bases). This CDR3 region has 16 residues. V shed 5 bases and J shed 0 bases, with 14 bases lying between them. The V gene's germline CDR1 is KGHSH and CDR2 LQKENI. CDR3 DNA sequence: TGTGCCAGCTCAGTGAGGCGGGGAGGCTCCTACAATGAGCAGTTCTTC. It translates to CASSVRRGGSYNEQFF. The full variable domain, completed using reference TRBV18 and TRBJ2-1, is NAGVMQNPRHLVRRRGQEARLRCSPMKGHSHVYWYRQLPEEGLKFMVYLQKENIIDESGMPKERFSAEFPKEGPSILRIQQVVRGDSAAYFCASSVRRGGSYNEQFFGPGTRLTVL.

This sequence joins TRBV7-9 and TRBJ2-7; D uncertain. CDR3 length: 13 amino acids. Germline V gene lookup returns CDR1 SEHNR and CDR2 FQNEAQ (reference sequence). V was trimmed by 0 bases and J by 0 bases, leaving 3 bases between them. The CDR3 loop reads CASSLASSYEQYF. The CDR3 bases are TGTGCCAGCAGCTTAGCTAGCTCCTACGAGCAGTACTTC.

The J gene is TRBJ2-7, the V gene TRBV5-4; 8 bases fit TRBD1. This CDR3 has 14 residues. V lost 2 bases, J lost 2 bases, and 3 bases stayed unmatched. Germline CDR1 is SGHNT and CDR2 is YYREEE (reference sequence). The CDR3 coding sequence is TGTGCCAGCAGCTTCAGGGGGCGCCCCTACGAGCAGTACTTC. Amino acids: CASSFRGRPYEQYF.

This rearrangement joins TRBV11-2 to TRBJ2-2; TRBD1 agrees at 9 bases. The ends lost 5 bases at V and 2 bases at J; junction bases unmatched: 3. The CDR3 extends over 15 amino acids. The germline gives CDR1 SGHAT, CDR2 FQNNGV. As DNA, the CDR3 is TGTGCCAGCAGCAGGGACAGGGTAAACACCGGGGAGCTGTTTTTT. The encoded protein is CASSRDRVNTGELFF.

The V gene is TRBV5-8, the J gene TRBJ1-1; D remains unclear. Deletions cut 0 bases from V and 6 bases from J, with 12 bases between. Germline V gene sequence: CDR1 SGHTS, CDR2 YDEGEE. The CDR3 covers 14 residues. The CDR3 sequence is CASSLGTRVPEAFF. The CDR3 DNA follows: TGTGCCAGCAGCTTGGGAACCCGAGTCCCTGAAGCTTTCTTT.

In regard to this clone: Other DNA sequences within the sample encode an identical CDR3. V is TRBV7-3 and J is TRBJ2-3; no firm D call. This CDR3 has 13 residues. With 4 bases removed from V and 0 bases from J, the gap between germline ends came to 5 bases. CDR1 SGHTA and CDR2 FQGTGA come from the germline V gene. The CDR3: CASSSSSTDTQYF. The CDR3 DNA sequence: TGTGCCAGCAGCTCCTCTAGCACAGATACGCAGTATTTT.

The genes are TRBV11-1 and TRBJ1-2; D is unclear. Trimming took 4 bases from V and 5 from J, leaving 17 bases between them. CDR3 length equals 15 residues. The germline V gene has CDR1 SGHAT and CDR2 FQDESV (reference sequence). The DNA for the CDR3 is TGTGCCAGCAGCTCGGAGGTCGGAAGACCATATGGCTACACCTTC. This encodes CASSSEVGRPYGYTF.

The rearrangement uses TRBV5-1 and TRBJ2-7; tentative D call: TRBD2 (5 bases). V lost 4 bases to trimming and J lost 2 bases, with 10 bases between them. Germline-derived CDR1 and CDR2 are SGHRS and YFSETQ. The CDR3 is made up of 13 amino acids. CDR3 sequence reads: CASSAGLTYEQYF. In nucleotides, the CDR3 is TGCGCCAGCAGCGCAGGACTCACCTACGAGCAGTACTTC.

The chain has TRBV7-9 and TRBJ2-3; D may be TRBD1 (6 bases). The germline V gene encodes CDR1 SEHNR and CDR2 FQNEAQ (reference sequence). V was pared by 4 bases and J by 1 base, with 15 bases between. The CDR3 loop spans 16 amino acids. CDR3 residues: CASSSPGTWGTDTQYF. DNA of the CDR3: TGTGCCAGCAGCTCCCCCGGGACATGGGGCACAGATACGCAGTATTTT. Variable domain in full (rest from reference TRBV7-9 and TRBJ2-3): DTGVSQNPRHKITKRGQNVTFRCDPISEHNRLYWYRQTLGQGPEFLTYFQNEAQLEKSRLLSDRFSAERPKGSFSTLEIQRTEQGDSAMYLCASSSPGTWGTDTQYFGPGTRLTVL.

This clone was seen just once. The chain recombines TRBV11-1 with TRBJ2-4, with D possibly TRBD2 on 6 matching bases. Trimming removed 3 bases from V and 3 bases from J, with 9 bases in between. Germline V gene data show CDR1 as SGHAT and CDR2 as FQDESV (reference sequence). The CDR3 runs 14 residues. The CDR3, as DNA: TGTGCCAGCAGCTTGGGGGGTGTCAAAAACATTCAGTACTTC. It is translated as CASSLGGVKNIQYF.